This entry concerns a single TCR beta chain. The record originates from a study of blood T cell repertoires in COVID-19. The CDR3 covers 17 residues. V lost 4 bases, J lost 2 bases, and 19 bases lay in between. Germline V CDR1 and CDR2: SEHNR, FQNEAQ (reference sequence). TCRdb's copy holds only in-frame clones and misses some; the assay was immunoSEQ multiplex PCR. The data show around 250,000 clones, around 88% seen once. The specimen sequenced was peripheral blood. This chain uses TRBV7-9 with TRBJ2-3; weak D call: TRBD2 (7 bases). The clonotype was recovered from a woman of 80 years or more with COVID-19, enrolled during active disease. The CDR3, as DNA: TGTGCCAGCAGCTCCCGGGGGGCCCACAGACCCACAGATACGCAGTATTTT. As protein: CASSSRGAHRPTDTQYF.